Below are 26 T cell receptor beta chains sequenced from a single sample in a study of control samples from healthy donors and cancer patients (dated by TCRdb to the early 2020s). Library preparation was by the immunoSEQ multiplex PCR assay. TCRdb took this table from immuneACCESS and kept in-frame rearrangements with V and J called. Such tables lack part of the clones; where checked against another copy, unresolved V genes explain under half of the gap, and the rest is unexplained. This sample holds about 150,000 clones; around 96% were observed only once. 5.7% of the sample comes from the top ten. Sequenced input: blood. These TCRs come from a man aged 35-49 years in good health.

The rearrangement joins TRBV11-2 to TRBJ1-3; D ambiguous. CDR3 length: 19 residues. Germline assignment: CDR1 SGHAT and CDR2 FQNNGV. The V and J ends lost 5 bases and 0 bases respectively, with 23 bases between them. DNA of the CDR3: TGTGCCAGCAGCCTAGGCCCCTACGTGGCCCCTAGCTCTGGAAACACCATATATTTT. This encodes CASSLGPYVAPSSGNTIYF.

This clone was picked up one time. V is TRBV6-1 and J is TRBJ2-1; D is possibly TRBD1 (6 bases). Trimming removed 1 base from V and 9 bases from J, with 10 bases in between. This CDR3 is built from 13 residues. Germline CDR1 is MNHNS and CDR2 is SASEGT. The CDR3 bases are TGTGCCAGCAGTGAAGGCTTAGGGGGTGAGCAGTTCTTC. Translation: CASSEGLGGEQFF.

This chain links TRBV27 with TRBJ2-1; the D is unclear. Germline lookup yields CDR1 MNHEY and CDR2 SMNVEV (reference sequence). The CDR3 is 13 amino acids. V lost 3 bases and J lost 7, with 10 bases in between. The CDR3 sequence is CASSFGPRNEQFF. Here the CDR3 DNA reads TGTGCCAGCAGTTTTGGTCCGCGGAATGAGCAGTTCTTC.

The rearrangement links TRBV5-1 to TRBJ2-6, with D hard to call. The CDR3 has 14 residues. The germline CDR1 and CDR2 sequences are SGHRS and YFSETQ. The V end lost 4 bases, the J end lost 1 base, and 6 bases lay between the germline ends. CDR3 loop: CASSPPSGANVLTF. CDR3 nucleotide sequence: TGCGCCAGCAGCCCTCCGTCTGGGGCCAACGTCCTGACTTTC.

The chain couples TRBV18 to TRBJ2-7; D remains ambiguous. The CDR3 loop spans 14 amino acids. Trimming took 0 bases from V and 5 from J, leaving 11 bases between them. The germline CDR1 and CDR2 sequences are KGHSH and LQKENI. DNA for the CDR3: TGTGCCAGCTCACCACCCCACCCAATAGACGAGCAGTACTTC. Its translation: CASSPPHPIDEQYF.

V and J are TRBV3-1 (or the pseudogene TRBV3-2) and TRBJ2-2; TRBD2 matches at 11 bases. The V gene's germline CDR1 is LGHDT and CDR2 YNNKEL (reference sequence). With V trimmed by 0 bases and J by 2 bases, 8 bases remained unmatched. The CDR3 length is 19 residues. The CDR3 loop reads CASSQEGVSGGANTGELFF. DNA of the CDR3: TGTGCCAGCAGCCAAGAAGGGGTTAGCGGGGGGGCAAACACCGGGGAGCTGTTTTTT.

In regard to this clone: Other DNA sequences of this sample code for an identical CDR3. V and J are TRBV18 and TRBJ1-4; D not certain. The CDR3 is 13 amino acids. Trimming shortened V by 2 bases and J by 8 bases, and 9 bases separated the two germline ends. The germline V gene encodes CDR1 KGHSH and CDR2 LQKENI. The CDR3 DNA is TGTGCCAGCTCACCAGGCCGCGGAGAAAAACTGTTTTTT. Amino acid sequence: CASSPGRGEKLFF.

The gene calls are TRBV7-8 and TRBJ2-3; the D is unclear. Germline CDR1 is SGHVS and CDR2 is FQNEAQ. V was trimmed by 2 bases and J by 6 bases, leaving 18 bases between them. The CDR3 loop spans 16 amino acids. Here the CDR3 reads CASSLRSSFLGDTQYF. In nucleotides, the CDR3 is TGTGCCAGCAGCTTAAGGTCCTCATTTTTGGGGGATACGCAGTATTTT.

The V gene is TRBV9, the J gene TRBJ2-3, with a weak D call TRBD2 (6 bases). The CDR3 consists of 15 residues. The germline gives CDR1 SGDLS, CDR2 YYNGEE. V was cut by 0 bases and J by 3 bases, with 11 bases left in between. The CDR3 region is CASSVAGLTTDTQYF. CDR3 coding DNA: TGTGCCAGCAGCGTAGCGGGACTGACGACAGATACGCAGTATTTT.

The chain is built from TRBV30 and TRBJ1-2; no reliable D call. The CDR3 is made up of 16 amino acids. Germline V gene sequence: CDR1 GTSNPN, CDR2 SVGIG (reference sequence). Trimming took 2 bases from V and 4 from J, leaving 20 bases between them. For the CDR3, the DNA is TGTGCCTGGAGTCCCTCATCCGCCAGCAGGTTCTATGGCTACACCTTC. It is translated as CAWSPSSASRFYGYTF.

The chain couples TRBV28 to TRBJ1-2, with 10 bases that match TRBD1. CDR3 length: 15 residues. V lost 7 bases, J lost 5 bases, and 10 bases stayed unmatched. CDR1 and CDR2 (germline): MDHEN, SYDVKM. CDR3 region: CASNTRDRGWYGYTF. The CDR3 DNA reads TGTGCCAGCAACACACGGGACAGGGGTTGGTATGGCTACACCTTC.

About this clone itself: The junction departs from the called germline gene at one end, perhaps through a read error. The V and J genes are TRBV5-6 and TRBJ2-6; D is possibly TRBD2 (7 bases). Germline-derived CDR1 and CDR2 are SGHDT and YYEEEE. The CDR3 is 17 amino acids. CDR3 loop: CARSLLRGAGGANVLTF. CDR3 DNA: TGTGCCCGCAGCTTATTACGGGGGGCGGGCGGGGCCAACGTCCTGACTTTC.

The rearrangement joins TRBV6-5 to TRBJ1-2, with a weak D call TRBD1 (6 bases). V lost 2 bases to trimming and J lost 8 bases, with 15 bases between them. The CDR3 extends over 14 amino acids. Germline assignment: CDR1 MNHEY and CDR2 SVGAGI. The CDR3 DNA follows: TGTGCCAGCAGTTACCGGGGGGGGCCTTGGGGCTACACCTTC. Its translation: CASSYRGGPWGYTF.

The chain joins TRBV27 to TRBJ1-1; a possible D gene is TRBD1 (6 bases). The CDR3 has 16 residues. Deletions cut 2 bases from V and 0 bases from J, with 13 bases between. Germline CDR1 and CDR2: MNHEY and SMNVEV (reference sequence). CDR3 sequence (DNA): TGTGCCAGCAGTTTAGTGCGGGGGCGTTTGAACACTGAAGCTTTCTTT. It encodes CASSLVRGRLNTEAFF.

The chain joins TRBV7-2 to TRBJ1-4; no firm D call. This CDR3 has 12 residues. The V gene lost 3 bases and the J gene lost 8 bases, with 7 bases spanning the gap. The germline gives CDR1 SGHTA, CDR2 FQGNSA. Here the CDR3 DNA reads TGTGCCAGCAGCTTCGGATCCGAAAAACTGTTTTTT. Translation: CASSFGSEKLFF.

This chain links TRBV6-6 with TRBJ1-5; the D is unclear. CDR1 and CDR2 from the germline V gene are MNHNY and SVGAGI (reference sequence). The length of the CDR3 is 16 residues. Between the trimmed V and J ends, which lost 0 bases and 0 bases, there was a span of 9 bases. This CDR3 reads CASSYSRGNSNQPQHF. DNA of the CDR3: TGTGCCAGCAGTTACTCGAGAGGGAATAGCAATCAGCCCCAGCATTTT.

The rearrangement joins TRBV19 to TRBJ1-2; tentatively, D is TRBD1 (6 bases). Germline CDR1 and CDR2: LNHDA and SQIVND (reference sequence). The CDR3 sequence is 13 residues long. V gave up 3 bases and J gave up 6 bases, with 11 bases separating them. The CDR3 bases are TGTGCCAGTAGTATCTACAGGGCGCATGGCTACACCTTC. Translation: CASSIYRAHGYTF.

For this clone: Other nucleotide sequences from this sample produce the same CDR3. This chain joins TRBV19 and TRBJ1-5; tentative D call: TRBD1 (5 bases). Between the trimmed V and J ends, which lost 1 base and 1 base, there was a span of 8 bases. The CDR3 consists of 15 residues. Germline CDR1 reads LNHDA; CDR2 reads SQIVND (reference sequence). The CDR3 region has the DNA TGTGCCAGTAGTATAGGGGGGGGAAGCAATCAGCCCCAGCATTTT. Encoded protein: CASSIGGGSNQPQHF.

This chain connects TRBV4-1 to TRBJ2-5; no reliable D call. Germline assignment: CDR1 MGHRA and CDR2 YSYEKL. Trimming removed 3 bases from V and 0 bases from J, with 5 bases in between. The CDR3 is 13 amino acids. The CDR3 here is CASSHGDQETQYF. The DNA of the CDR3 is TGCGCCAGCAGCCATGGGGACCAAGAGACCCAGTACTTC.

The chain links TRBV7-9 to TRBJ1-1; TRBD1 might be the D (6 bases). Germline V gene sequence: CDR1 SEHNR, CDR2 FQNEAQ (reference sequence). The CDR3 consists of 16 residues. The V end was cut by 4 bases, the J end by 4 bases, with 19 bases between. The CDR3 loop reads CASSSGQGYSGTEAFF. The DNA of the CDR3 is TGTGCCAGCAGCTCTGGGCAGGGGTATTCGGGCACTGAAGCTTTCTTT.

This clone was recorded once. The chain uses TRBV19 and TRBJ1-1, with D possibly matching TRBD1 (5 bases). The CDR3 is made up of 14 amino acids. Trimming took 2 bases from V and 3 from J, leaving 10 bases between them. Germline V CDR1 and CDR2: LNHDA, SQIVND (reference sequence). The CDR3 nucleotides are TGTGCCAGTAGTATATGGGGCGGGGACACTGAAGCTTTCTTT. This codes for CASSIWGGDTEAFF.

This CDR3 is CASSLKGVRAGNTIYF. For the CDR3, the DNA is TGTGCCAGCAGTTTGAAGGGAGTTAGGGCTGGAAACACCATATATTTT. This chain links TRBV28 with TRBJ1-3; D not resolved. The CDR3 length is 16 residues. Germline loops: CDR1 MDHEN, CDR2 SYDVKM. The V end lost 3 bases, the J end lost 2 bases, and 14 bases lay between the germline ends.

This chain uses TRBV27 with TRBJ2-2, with 7 positions matching TRBD2. The CDR3 has 17 residues. Germline V gene lookup returns CDR1 MNHEY and CDR2 SMNVEV (reference sequence). J was trimmed by 3 bases and V by 7 bases; bases with no gene match: 14. In DNA, the CDR3 is TGTGCCAGCAACCCCGGGGGGAGCCAGCACGACACCGGGGAGCTGTTTTTT. Translated: CASNPGGSQHDTGELFF.

This clone was counted once. CDR3 in amino acids: CASSTRPYEQYF. Written as DNA, the CDR3 is TGTGCCAGCAGTACCCGGCCCTACGAGCAGTACTTC. The chain joins TRBV6-5 to TRBJ2-7, with unresolved D. This CDR3 spans 12 amino acids. Germline V gene data show CDR1 as MNHEY and CDR2 as SVGAGI. V was cut by 5 bases and J by 2 bases, with 7 bases left in between.

The rearrangement uses TRBV6-5 and TRBJ1-6; D not certain. V gave up 7 bases and J gave up 8 bases, with 15 bases separating them. Germline-derived CDR1 and CDR2 are MNHEY and SVGAGI. This CDR3 contains 14 residues. The CDR3 sequence is CASKAVGDHSPLHF. In DNA, the CDR3 is TGTGCCAGCAAGGCGGTTGGGGATCATTCACCCCTCCACTTT.

V and J are TRBV13 and TRBJ2-7; the D is unclear. V gave up 0 bases and J gave up 8 bases, with 17 bases separating them. In germline, CDR1 is PRHDT, CDR2 FYEKMQ (reference sequence). CDR3 length: 15 amino acids. As DNA, the CDR3 is TGTGCCAGCAGCTTAGGCCGCCGGATCCATACGAAGCAGTACTTC. Protein sequence: CASSLGRRIHTKQYF.